This TCR beta chain was obtained from a study of response to subunit inactivated influenza vaccine. CDR3 length: 11 amino acids. Germline V gives CDR1 SQVTM, CDR2 ANQGSEA. V lost 4 bases and J lost 15; bases outside the gene matches: 6. A single record per CDR3 protein comes from TCRdb applying MiXCR to the RT-PCR reads. The sample includes about 520,000 distinct CDR3 sequences, 25% of them seen just once. The chain links TRBV29-1 to TRBJ2-3; 11 bases map to TRBD2. The source was CD4+ T cells sorted from PBMCs, collected more than 4 days after vaccination. The receptor's source is a man between 50 and 59 years old who received an inactivated influenza vaccine. The CDR3 sequence: CSVVGLAELYF. The CDR3 nucleotides are TGCAGCGTTGTGGGACTAGCGGAACTCTATTTT.